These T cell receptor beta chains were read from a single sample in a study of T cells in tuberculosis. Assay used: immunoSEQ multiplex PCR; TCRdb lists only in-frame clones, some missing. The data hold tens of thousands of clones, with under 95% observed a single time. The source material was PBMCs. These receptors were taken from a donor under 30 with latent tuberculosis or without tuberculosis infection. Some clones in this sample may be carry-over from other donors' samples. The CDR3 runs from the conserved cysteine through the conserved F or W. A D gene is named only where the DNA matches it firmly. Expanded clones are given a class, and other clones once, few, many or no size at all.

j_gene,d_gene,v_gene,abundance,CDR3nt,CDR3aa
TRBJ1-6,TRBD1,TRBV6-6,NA,TGTGCCAGCCACAGGACAGGAGGGCCTAATTCACCCCTCCACTTT,CASHRTGGPNSPLHF
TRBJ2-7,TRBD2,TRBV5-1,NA,TGCGCCAGCAGCTTGCCTAGCGGATCTTCCTACGAGCAGTACTTC,CASSLPSGSSYEQYF
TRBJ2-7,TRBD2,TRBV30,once,TGTGCCTGGAGACGCATCAAGCTAGCGGGACCCTACGAGCAGTACTTC,CAWRRIKLAGPYEQYF
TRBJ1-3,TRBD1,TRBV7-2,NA,TGTGCCAGCAGCTTCGGACAGGGGGATAGGGACACCATATATTTT,CASSFGQGDRDTIYF
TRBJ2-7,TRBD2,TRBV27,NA,TGTGCCAGCGGGGCTAGCGGGAGCCTTTTCGGGGAGCAGTACTTC,CASGASGSLFGEQYF
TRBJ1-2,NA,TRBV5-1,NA,TGCGCCAGACCCCAGGCCAGGGTCCCCTACACCTTC,CARPQARVPYTF
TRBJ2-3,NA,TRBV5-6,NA,TGTGCCAGCAGCTTGCCGCAGGTCGTTAAGGATACGCAGTATTTT,CASSLPQVVKDTQYF
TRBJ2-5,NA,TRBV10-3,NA,TGTGCCATCAGTGAGGGAATCGGGGAGACCCAGTACTTC,CAISEGIGETQYF
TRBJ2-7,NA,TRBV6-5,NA,TGTGCCAGCAGTTACTACAGGCTCGGGGAGCAGTACTTC,CASSYYRLGEQYF
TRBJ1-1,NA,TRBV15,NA,TGTGCCACCAGCAGAGTGTTACAGGGTGAAGCTTTCTTT,CATSRVLQGEAFF
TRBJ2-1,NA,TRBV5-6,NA,TGTGCCAGCAGCTTGGTGGGACACACAACCTCCTACAATGAGCAGTTCTTC,CASSLVGHTTSYNEQFF
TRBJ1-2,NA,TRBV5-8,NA,TGTGCCAGCAGCTTGGGGGAGACGGCTAACTATGGCTACACCTTC,CASSLGETANYGYTF
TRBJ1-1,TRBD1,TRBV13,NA,TGTGCCAGCAGCCCTGACAGGGGGCTTTTGTACACTGAAGCTTTCTTT,CASSPDRGLLYTEAFF
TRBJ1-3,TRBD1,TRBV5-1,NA,TGCGCCAGCAGCTTGAGGACAGGTATATCTGGAAACACCATATATTTT,CASSLRTGISGNTIYF
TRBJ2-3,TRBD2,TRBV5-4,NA,TGTGCCAGCAGCCGTAGCGGGGGGGTTGGAGATACGCAGTATTTT,CASSRSGGVGDTQYF
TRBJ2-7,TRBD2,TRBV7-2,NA,TGTGCCAGCAGCGTCATCTCTAGCGGGAAGTCCTACGAGCAGTACTTC,CASSVISSGKSYEQYF
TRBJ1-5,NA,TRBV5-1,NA,TGCGCCAGCAGCTTTCTTCCGGGGAATAGCAATCAGCCCCAGCATTTT,CASSFLPGNSNQPQHF
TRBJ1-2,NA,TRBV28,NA,TGTGCCAGCAGTTTCGCGGACAGTGATGGCTACACCTTC,CASSFADSDGYTF
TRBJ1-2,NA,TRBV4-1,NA,TGCGCCAGCAGCCAAGCAAAGCAACTTAACTATGGCTACACCTTC,CASSQAKQLNYGYTF
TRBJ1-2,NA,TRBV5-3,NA,TGTGCCAGAAGCTTGCCCCAGGGAGGACGGGACACCTTC,CARSLPQGGRDTF
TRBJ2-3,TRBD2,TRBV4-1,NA,TGCGCCAGCAGCCAAGATATGAGGCTGCGGGGGGGCCCAGATACGCAGTATTTT,CASSQDMRLRGGPDTQYF
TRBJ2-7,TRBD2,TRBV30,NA,TGTGCCTGGAGTGAACCGGGACTAGCGTTCTACGAGCAGTACTTC,CAWSEPGLAFYEQYF
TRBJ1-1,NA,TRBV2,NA,TGTGCCAGCAGAGGACAGTTGAACACTGAAGCTTTCTTT,CASRGQLNTEAFF
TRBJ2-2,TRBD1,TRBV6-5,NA,TGTGCCAGCAGTTACTCGACAGGGATGGACACCGGGGAGCTGTTTTTT,CASSYSTGMDTGELFF
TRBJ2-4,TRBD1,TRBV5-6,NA,TGTGCCAGCAGCTCGGGACAGGGTGGGGACATTCAGTACTTC,CASSSGQGGDIQYF
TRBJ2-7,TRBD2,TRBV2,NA,TGTGCCAGCAGTGACAGGGTACTAGCGGGAGCGGGCGAGCAGTACTTC,CASSDRVLAGAGEQYF
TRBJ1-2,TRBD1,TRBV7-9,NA,TGTGCCAGCAGGGTACAGGGGGGCTATGGCTACACCTTC,CASRVQGGYGYTF
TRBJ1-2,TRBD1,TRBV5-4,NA,TGTGCCAGCAGCTTGGCGGGACAGGGGTCTAACTATGGCTACACCTTC,CASSLAGQGSNYGYTF
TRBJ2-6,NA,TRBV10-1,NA,TGCGCCAGCTTCAGGGAAAAGAACACCAACTATCACTCTGGGGCCAACGTCCTGACTTTC,CASFREKNTNYHSGANVLTF
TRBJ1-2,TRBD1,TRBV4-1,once,TGCGCCAGCAGCCACGGGATTCAGGGGGCTGGCGGCTACACCTTC,CASSHGIQGAGGYTF
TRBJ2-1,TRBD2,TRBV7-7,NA,TGTGCCAGCAGCTTAGCCCCTTGGACTAGCGGGAGGGAGAGTGAGCAGTTCTTC,CASSLAPWTSGRESEQFF
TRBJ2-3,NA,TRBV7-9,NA,TGTGCCAGCAGCCAGACCGGGACAGATACGCAGTATTTT,CASSQTGTDTQYF
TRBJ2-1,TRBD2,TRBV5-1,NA,TGCGCCAGCAGCTCGACTAGCGGGACCTACAATGAGCAGTTCTTC,CASSSTSGTYNEQFF
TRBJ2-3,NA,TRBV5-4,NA,TGTGCCAGCAGCTTGGACGGTCTAAACACAGATACGCAGTATTTT,CASSLDGLNTDTQYF
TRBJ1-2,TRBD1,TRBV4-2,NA,TGTGCCAGCAGCCAATTTTTGCTAGGGGGCAATGGCTACACCTTC,CASSQFLLGGNGYTF
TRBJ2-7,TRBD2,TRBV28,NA,TGTGCCAGCACCGAAAGAACCGGGACTAGCGGCAAGAGCTCCTACGAGCAGTACTTC,CASTERTGTSGKSSYEQYF
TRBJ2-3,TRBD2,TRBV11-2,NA,TGTGCCAGCAGCCTACTAGCGGGGGGGTTCACAGATACGCAGTATTTT,CASSLLAGGFTDTQYF
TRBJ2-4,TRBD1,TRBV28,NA,TGTGCCAGCAGACCGGGACAGGTCGGTAACATTCAGTACTTC,CASRPGQVGNIQYF
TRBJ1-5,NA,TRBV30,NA,TGTGCCTGGAGTGTAGGGGGTACGCTTAGCAATCAGCCCCAGCATTTT,CAWSVGGTLSNQPQHF
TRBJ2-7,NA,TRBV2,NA,TGTGCCAGCAGTGAGGAGAAGGGAGGATACGAGCAGTACTTC,CASSEEKGGYEQYF
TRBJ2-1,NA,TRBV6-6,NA,TGTGCCAGCCGAACCGGGACAACTTACAATGAGCAGTTCTTC,CASRTGTTYNEQFF
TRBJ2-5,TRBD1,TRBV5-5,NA,TGTGCCAGCAGCCCGGCAAACAGGGGGTTTGGAGAGACCCAGTACTTC,CASSPANRGFGETQYF
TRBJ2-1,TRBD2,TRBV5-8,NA,TGTGCCAGCAGCTGGGGGGGAAGCTACAATGAGCAGTTCTTC,CASSWGGSYNEQFF
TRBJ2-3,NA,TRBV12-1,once,TGTGCCAGCAGCTTTGTACCAGCGGTGGGAGATACGCAGTATTTT,CASSFVPAVGDTQYF
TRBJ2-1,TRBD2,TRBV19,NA,TGTGCCAGTAGTGGACTAGCGGTATACAATGAGCAGTTCTTC,CASSGLAVYNEQFF
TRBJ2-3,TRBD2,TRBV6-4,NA,TGTGCCAGCAGCTCGGCGGCGGGGGGTTACACAGATACGCAGTATTTT,CASSSAAGGYTDTQYF
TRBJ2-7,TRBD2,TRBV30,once,TGTGCCTGGAGTGTACCCCTAGCGGGAGGGCTCCGGACCTACGAGCAGTACTTC,CAWSVPLAGGLRTYEQYF
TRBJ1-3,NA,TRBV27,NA,TGTGCCAGCAGTCCCCGGACAGCGACCTCTGGAAACACCATATATTTT,CASSPRTATSGNTIYF
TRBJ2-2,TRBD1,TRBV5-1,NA,TGCGCCAGCCGTAATCCGGGACAGGGGAACACCGGGGAGCTGTTTTTT,CASRNPGQGNTGELFF
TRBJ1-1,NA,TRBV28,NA,TGTGCCAGCAGTTATCCAGGCTATAACACTGAAGCTTTCTTT,CASSYPGYNTEAFF
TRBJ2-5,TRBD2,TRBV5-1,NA,TGCGCCAGCAGCTTGAAACTAGCGGGGGGATACCGAAGCGAGACCCAGTACTTC,CASSLKLAGGYRSETQYF
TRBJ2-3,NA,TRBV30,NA,TGTGCCTGGAGTGGGAGGGGAGATACGCAGTATTTT,CAWSGRGDTQYF
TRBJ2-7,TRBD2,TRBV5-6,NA,TGTGCCAGCAGCTTACTAGCGGGGGGGAATATCTACGAGCAGTACTTC,CASSLLAGGNIYEQYF
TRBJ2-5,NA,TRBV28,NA,TGTGCCAGCAGTCCCGGGCATGGTGGGGGCGCAGGGGAGACCCAGTACTTC,CASSPGHGGGAGETQYF